Below, one T cell receptor (beta chain) is given with its context. What this receptor recognizes is not known. Base qualities were left out, and no much larger clone turns up one base away. TCRbeta CDR3 regions were amplified from genomic DNA by means of the immunoSEQ Assay, a bias-controlled multiplex PCR. Regarding the original processing steps: Within the assay, amplification of reference gene primers was used to estimate how many nucleated cells each sample contained. To quantify the absolute abundance of each unique TCRbeta CDR3 rearrangement, sequence reads were collapsed and filtered. Productive Simpson clonality was computed per sample as the square root of Simpson's diversity index over productive rearrangements. The clones in this table, taken by TCRdb from immuneACCESS, are in-frame only. Not every clone is retained; where verified, under half of the shortfall comes from an unresolved V gene, and the cause of the rest is unknown. V, J and clone size derive from that table, while D and trimming were established from the DNA sequence. For this sample there are 200,000 to 250,000 clones; about 81% appear just once. Of the sample, about 4.8% falls within the top ten clones.

This entry comes from a study of blood T cell repertoires in COVID-19 (dated by TCRdb to 2018 to 2020). For the study in its entirety: Samples from collaborators originated in the United States, Italy and Spain and spanned both the acute and convalescent phases of COVID-19. The prospective study material was composed of cDNA or gDNA derived from T cells, B-cell-depleted T cells, or PBMCs. The dataset comprised deeply sampled blood TCRbeta repertoires from subjects exposed to, actively infected with, or recovered from COVID-19. The repertoires were released in a freely available public database meant as a resource for research on the immune response to SARS-CoV-2. Samples came from the ongoing ImmuneRACE study (first 160 participants) plus 1,254 subjects from 6 global collaborators. The sample metadata nearly always contained a de-identified subject ID, COVID-19 status, age in years and sex. Where HLA class I and class II types were available, the types were taken from metadata supplied by the sample provider, not from assay-based typing.

V and J lose 3 bases and 6 bases, and a span of 5 bases separates them. CDR1 is given as SQVTM and CDR2 as ANQGSEA, both from the germline V gene. Counted from cysteine to phenylalanine, this CDR3 has 10 amino acids. Of the read, only the CDR3 DNA is kept; its 30 bases are in frame from base 1. Here is what the overall study found, with its caveats: Clinical and demographic metadata were provided uncurated, with the amount varying by source and participant.

At one collaborating source in Seattle, patients were enrolled during active infection and were followed longitudinally through the course of disease. Collaborating institutions collected whole blood in K2EDTA tubes following their own protocols. For TCRbeta analysis, collaborators shipped samples in one of three forms: frozen whole blood, isolated PBMCs, or DNA extracted from either of those sample types. The origin of this receptor is a woman aged 70-85 years with COVID-19, enrolled during active disease. Material: peripheral blood. The chain is encoded by TRBV29-1 joined to TRBJ1-2; a confident D gene designation cannot be given. The CDR3: CSVEEHGYTF. The nucleotide sequence is TGCAGCGTTGAGGAGCATGGCTACACCTTC.